This entry lists 9 T cell receptor beta chains sequenced from one sample in a study of T cells in Graves' hyperthyroidism and ophthalmopathy. What was amplified from RNA transcripts were TCR beta CDR3 regions. First-round RT-PCR targeting the TCR CDR3 was performed with the HTBI primer set. TCRdb analysed the multiplex PCR reads with MiXCR anew, one entry per CDR3 protein. Altogether around 580,000 distinct CDR3 sequences are present, more than 45% being singletons, with the ten largest covering approximately 8.4%. The source material was peripheral blood or thyroid tissue (not recorded which). These receptors were taken from a woman aged 18-30 years with Graves' hyperthyroidism.

Only one count was recorded for this clonotype. This chain uses TRBV10-3 with TRBJ2-7, with a tentative D call TRBD2 (5 bases). Germline CDR1 is ENHRY and CDR2 is SYGVKD. The CDR3 is 14 residues long. V was cut by 8 bases and J by 3 bases, with 17 bases left in between. DNA for the CDR3: TGTGCCATCGGGCCGGGATTTAGCGACTACGAGCAGTACTTC. Translation: CAIGPGFSDYEQYF.

This clonotype was seen ten or more times. The rearrangement links TRBV24-1 to TRBJ1-5, with D tentatively TRBD1 (5 bases). The V gene lost 6 bases and the J gene lost 2 bases, with 13 bases spanning the gap. Germline V lookup: CDR1 KGHDR, CDR2 SFDVKD. CDR3 size: 15 residues. The chain's CDR3 is CATSLGGRGNQPQHF. The CDR3, as DNA: TGTGCCACCAGTCTTGGGGGAAGGGGCAATCAGCCCCAGCATTTT.

This clonotype was seen a single time. This chain joins TRBV2 and TRBJ1-2, with D uncertain. The CDR3 loop spans 14 amino acids. Trimming took 7 bases from V and 0 from J, leaving 12 bases between them. Germline V gene sequence: CDR1 SNHLY, CDR2 FYNNEI. CDR3 sequence reads: CASIEWAPNYGYTF. In DNA, the CDR3 is TGTGCCAGCATCGAATGGGCTCCTAACTATGGCTACACCTTC.

This clonotype was seen at least ten times. The V and J genes are TRBV6-1 and TRBJ1-2; D gene ambiguous. The CDR3 runs 13 residues. Per germline, CDR1 MNHNS and CDR2 SASEGT. Trimming shortened V by 2 bases and J by 9 bases, and 13 bases separated the two germline ends. Here the CDR3 DNA reads TGTGCCAGCAGTGAACAAAGACCGATTAGCTACACCTTC. This translates into CASSEQRPISYTF.

This clonotype was counted only a few times. The chain joins TRBV20-1 to TRBJ2-1; D ambiguous. The CDR3 is made up of 13 amino acids. Germline CDR1 is DFQATT and CDR2 is SNEGSKA (reference sequence). V shed 0 bases and J shed 6 bases, with 9 bases lying between them. The CDR3 reads CSAREARGNEQFF. CDR3 nucleotides: TGCAGTGCTAGAGAGGCCCGCGGCAATGAGCAGTTCTTC.

This clonotype was counted only a few times. This chain uses TRBV10-3 with TRBJ2-3; TRBD2 matches 7 bases. The CDR3 extends over 16 amino acids. Per germline, CDR1 ENHRY and CDR2 SYGVKD. The junction had 10 bases not matched to a gene; V was cut back by 2 bases and J by 5 bases. The chain's CDR3 is CAISEVSSGGVDTQYF. DNA for the CDR3: TGTGCCATCAGTGAGGTGTCTAGCGGAGGGGTAGATACGCAGTATTTT.

This sequence joins TRBV24-1 and TRBJ2-5, with TRBD2 matching over 7 bases. V lost 3 bases to trimming and J lost 5 bases; unmatched junction nucleotides: 8. This CDR3 contains 15 residues. Germline V gene lookup returns CDR1 KGHDR and CDR2 SFDVKD. For the CDR3, the DNA is TGTGCCACCAGTGATGCAGCGGGATTGGGGGAGACCCAGTACTTC. Amino acids: CATSDAAGLGETQYF.

This clonotype was seen many times. This sequence joins TRBV2 and TRBJ2-7; 11 bases fit TRBD1. CDR1 SNHLY and CDR2 FYNNEI come from the germline V gene. This CDR3 has 16 amino acids. Germline trimming cut 2 bases from V and 2 bases from J; bases unmatched to any gene: 5. CDR3 amino acids: CASSEWAGQGAYEQYF. Here the CDR3 DNA reads TGTGCCAGCAGTGAATGGGCGGGACAGGGGGCCTACGAGCAGTACTTC. The full variable domain, with the rest looked up from reference TRBV2 and TRBJ2-7, is EPEVTQTPSHQVTQMGQEVILRCVPISNHLYFYWYRQILGQKVEFLVSFYNNEISEKSEIFDDQFSVERPDGSNFTLKIRSTKLEDSAMYFCASSEWAGQGAYEQYFGPGTRLTVT.

The chain joins TRBV2 to TRBJ2-1; TRBD2 agrees at 11 bases. Per germline, CDR1 SNHLY and CDR2 FYNNEI. V lost 2 bases and J lost 5; bases outside the gene matches: 5. This CDR3 spans 16 amino acids. The CDR3: CASSERLAGNNNEQFF. In DNA form, the CDR3 reads TGTGCCAGCAGTGAAAGACTAGCGGGAAATAACAATGAGCAGTTCTTC.